The present entry profiles one TCR beta chain with its context. Its matching antigen is unknown. Repertoires were generated with immunoSEQ multiplex PCR, while TCRdb's copy carries only in-frame clones and drops some. This sample has 150,000 to 200,000 clones; over 65% occur once, and the top ten carry under 7.5%. V lost 5 bases, J lost 5 bases, and 6 bases stayed unmatched. The length of the CDR3 is 14 residues. CDR1 and CDR2 (germline): SGHDN, FVKESK. This sample is drawn from a study of cytomegalovirus exposure and HLA in healthy donors. General observations from the study: High specificity and sensitivity for cytomegalovirus status were reported for the classifier. There were approximately 150 TCR beta chains listed as cytomegalovirus-associated.

The donors were part of the validation cohort of roughly 130 subjects. That cohort was separate from the first cohort, which comprised 500 to 700 subjects. This TCR was sampled from a young man in good health and CMV-seropositive. Sequenced material: PBMCs. The chain recombines TRBV14 with TRBJ2-7; TRBD1 matches 10 bases. The CDR3 nucleotides read TGTGCCAGCAGCACCCGGGACAGGGGTCACGAGCAGTACTTC. Its protein product is CASSTRDRGHEQYF.